Detailed here is one TCR beta chain. The sample belongs to a study of blood T cell repertoires in COVID-19. Across the study: The origin of the acute and convalescent COVID-19 samples was the United States, Italy and Spain. Sample material is recorded as cDNA or gDNA derived from T cells, B-cell-depleted T cells, or PBMCs.

Original handling: Nucleated cell number was recorded as an estimate derived from reference gene primer amplification. Sequencing used immunoSEQ multiplex PCR; TCRdb keeps in-frame clones, though not all of them. That table furnishes V, J and clone size, whereas the DNA furnished D and trimming. The sample includes some 130,000 clones, about 87% of them seen just once. The germline V gene encodes CDR1 SGHDT and CDR2 YYEEEE. V gave up 0 bases and J gave up 8 bases, with 19 bases separating them. The CDR3 has 16 amino acids. This TCR was recovered from a human donor in a cohort sampled during active COVID-19. Specimen: peripheral blood. J is TRBJ2-3 and V is TRBV5-6, with D possibly matching TRBD2 (6 bases). The CDR3 coding sequence is TGTGCCAGCAGCTTGGAGGGTAGCGGCGTGGTCGGTACGCAGTATTTT. As protein: CASSLEGSGVVGTQYF.